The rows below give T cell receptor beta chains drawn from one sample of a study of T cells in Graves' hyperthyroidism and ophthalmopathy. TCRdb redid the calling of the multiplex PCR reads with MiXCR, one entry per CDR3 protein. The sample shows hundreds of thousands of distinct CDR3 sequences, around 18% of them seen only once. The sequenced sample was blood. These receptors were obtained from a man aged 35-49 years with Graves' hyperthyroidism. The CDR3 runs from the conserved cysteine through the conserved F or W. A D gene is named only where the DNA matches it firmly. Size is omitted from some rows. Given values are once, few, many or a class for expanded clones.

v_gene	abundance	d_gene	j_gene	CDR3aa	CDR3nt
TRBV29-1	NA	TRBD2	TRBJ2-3	CSVETSGGANTQYF	TGCAGCGTTGAGACTAGCGGGGGGGCAAATACGCAGTATTTT
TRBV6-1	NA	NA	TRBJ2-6	CASSEAGSSGANVLTF	TGTGCCAGCAGTGAGGCAGGAAGCTCTGGGGCCAACGTCCTGACTTTC
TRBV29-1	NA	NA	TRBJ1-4	CSAPVGANEKLFF	TGCAGCGCCCCCGTGGGGGCTAATGAAAAACTGTTTTTT
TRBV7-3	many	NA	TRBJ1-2	CASSLVARRLGYTF	TGTGCCAGCAGCTTAGTTGCCCGCCGCCTCGGCTACACCTTC
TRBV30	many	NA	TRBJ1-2	CAWTTVMGYTF	TGTGCCTGGACGACCGTGATGGGCTACACCTTC
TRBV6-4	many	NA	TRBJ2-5	CASSREIRETQYF	TGTGCCAGCAGCAGGGAGATCAGGGAGACCCAGTACTTC
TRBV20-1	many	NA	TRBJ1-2	CSANLGGAGEHGYTF	TGCAGTGCGAACTTAGGAGGGGCAGGGGAACATGGCTACACCTTC
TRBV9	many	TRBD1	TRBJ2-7	CASSVDPGGYEQYF	TGTGCCAGCAGCGTAGACCCAGGGGGATACGAGCAGTACTTC
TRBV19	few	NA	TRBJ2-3	CASRSVDTDTQYF	TGTGCCAGTAGATCGGTCGACACAGATACGCAGTATTTT
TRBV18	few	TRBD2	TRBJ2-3	CASSYSSGGYVSTDTQYF	TGTGCCAGCTCGTACTCTAGCGGGGGATACGTGAGCACAGATACGCAGTATTTT
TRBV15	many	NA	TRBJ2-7	CATSEGDSQYEQYF	TGTGCCACCAGCGAGGGGGACTCGCAGTACGAGCAGTACTTC
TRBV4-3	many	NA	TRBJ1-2	CASRGYTF	TGCGCCAGCCGTGGCTACACCTTC
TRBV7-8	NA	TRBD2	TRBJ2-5	CASSRTSGIETQYF	TGTGCCAGCAGCAGGACTAGCGGGATTGAGACCCAGTACTTC
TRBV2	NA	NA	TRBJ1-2	CAISSRSYGYTF	TGTGCCATCAGCTCTCGCTCCTATGGCTACACCTTC
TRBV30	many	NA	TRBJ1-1	CAWSANGGMNTEAFF	TGTGCCTGGAGTGCTAATGGCGGCATGAACACTGAAGCTTTCTTT
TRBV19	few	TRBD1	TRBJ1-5	CASTKDREGQPQHF	TGTGCCAGTACCAAGGACAGGGAAGGTCAGCCCCAGCATTTT
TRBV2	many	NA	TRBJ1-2	CASSEALLGGYTF	TGTGCCAGCAGTGAAGCGCTTCTGGGGGGCTACACCTTC